Below, 21 T cell receptor beta chains from the same sample are listed, as sequenced in a study of blood T cell repertoires in COVID-19. TCRdb keeps only in-frame clones here, not all; method: immunoSEQ multiplex PCR. Among 290,000 or so clones listed, more than 85% were seen once. The sequenced material came from peripheral blood. These receptor sequences come from a woman aged 25 to 39 with COVID-19, enrolled during active disease.

This clone was found a few times. The sample contains more than one DNA sequence encoding this CDR3. This chain links TRBV18 with TRBJ2-7, with 11 bases that match TRBD2. Germline CDR1 and CDR2: KGHSH and LQKENI. This CDR3 region has 14 residues. Trimming took 4 bases from V and 2 from J; bases not matched to a gene: 1. The CDR3 DNA follows: TGTGCCAGCTCACTAGCGGGAGGGCCCTACGAGCAGTACTTC. The encoded protein is CASSLAGGPYEQYF.

The gene calls are TRBV28 and TRBJ2-7, with 7 bases that match TRBD1. V lost 2 bases and J lost 5; bases outside the gene matches: 12. The CDR3 length is 16 residues. Germline CDR1 is MDHEN and CDR2 is SYDVKM. CDR3: CASSLLAGGMYDEQYF. DNA for the CDR3: TGTGCCAGCAGTTTACTGGCAGGGGGAATGTATGACGAGCAGTACTTC.

The DNA of the CDR3 is TGTGCCAGCAGCTTGGCCAAGGGGTGGATAAACACTGAAGCTTTCTTT. Encoded protein: CASSLAKGWINTEAFF. The chain links TRBV5-6 to TRBJ1-1, with D possibly TRBD1 on 5 matching bases. This CDR3 has 16 amino acids. CDR1 and CDR2 (germline): SGHDT, YYEEEE. V dropped 0 bases and J dropped 2 bases, with 14 bases sitting between them.

The V and J genes are TRBV5-6 and TRBJ2-6, with TRBD1 as a possible D gene (7 bases). The CDR3 sequence is 19 residues long. Germline CDR1 and CDR2: SGHDT and YYEEEE. V was trimmed by 3 bases and J by 3 bases, leaving 22 bases between them. In nucleotides, the CDR3 is TGTGCCAGCAGCTCAACAAAGCGCAGGGGGGCGGTTGGGGCCAACGTCCTGACTTTC. It translates to CASSSTKRRGAVGANVLTF. Using reference TRBV5-6 and TRBJ2-6 for the parts outside the CDR3, the full variable domain is DAGVTQSPTHLIKTRGQQVTLRCSPKSGHDTVSWYQQALGQGPQFIFQYYEEEERQRGNFPDRFSGHQFPNYSSELNVNALLLGDSALYLCASSSTKRRGAVGANVLTFGAGSRLTVL.

The rearrangement uses TRBV27 and TRBJ1-6; D might be TRBD1 (5 bases). Germline V gene data show CDR1 as MNHEY and CDR2 as SMNVEV (reference sequence). The germline V and J ends were trimmed by 4 bases and 8 bases, with 21 bases remaining between them. This CDR3 region has 17 residues. The CDR3 DNA reads as TGTGCCAGCAGTTCCCCTGCCCTGGGGGGGGAGGATTCACCCCTCCACTTT. It translates to CASSSPALGGEDSPLHF.

The chain links TRBV19 to TRBJ1-2; D gene unclear. This CDR3 region has 15 residues. The germline CDR1 and CDR2 sequences are LNHDA and SQIVND (reference sequence). V lost 3 bases and J lost 0, with 11 bases in between. DNA for the CDR3: TGTGCCAGTAGTATCCCAGGCAGAGCTAACTATGGCTACACCTTC. It specifies CASSIPGRANYGYTF.

J is TRBJ1-2 and V is TRBV5-4, with D perhaps TRBD1 (5 bases). From germline, CDR1 is SGHNT and CDR2 YYREEE (reference sequence). V lost 5 bases, J lost 1 base, and 15 bases lay in between. The CDR3 is 15 residues long. The CDR3 is CASSPAREVNYGYTF. The CDR3 DNA follows: TGTGCCAGCAGTCCCGCCAGGGAGGTTAACTATGGCTACACCTTC.

The CDR3 DNA sequence: TGCGCCAGCAGCCAGACCGGGACAGGGGGCCGAGAGACCCAGTACTTC. Protein product: CASSQTGTGGRETQYF. The chain employs TRBV4-1 and TRBJ2-5; TRBD1 aligns across 12 bases. V gave up 3 bases and J gave up 4 bases; unmatched junction bases: 6. The CDR3 runs to 16 residues. Germline CDR1 MGHRA, CDR2 YSYEKL.

V and J are TRBV11-2 and TRBJ2-1; the D gene is possibly TRBD2 (6 bases). Germline V gene lookup returns CDR1 SGHAT and CDR2 FQNNGV. The V end was cut by 6 bases, the J end by 3 bases, with 15 bases between. There are 15 residues in the CDR3. The CDR3 region has the DNA TGTGCCAGCAGTCGACCTGGGACTGTCTACAATGAGCAGTTCTTC. Amino acids: CASSRPGTVYNEQFF. The variable domain in full, completed from reference TRBV11-2 and TRBJ2-1, reads EAGVAQSPRYKIIEKRQSVAFWCNPISGHATLYWYQQILGQGPKLLIQFQNNGVVDDSQLPKDRFSAERLKGVDSTLKIQPAKLEDSAVYLCASSRPGTVYNEQFFGPGTRLTVL.

The rearrangement joins TRBV5-6 to TRBJ1-2, with 7 bases lining up with TRBD1. The V segment lost 5 bases and the J segment 5 bases; nucleotides outside the gene matches: 12. CDR1 and CDR2 (germline): SGHDT, YYEEEE. CDR3 length: 15 residues. As DNA, the CDR3 is TGTGCCAGCAGGACGACAGGGAACCTGGAGTATGGCTACACCTTC. Translating gives CASRTTGNLEYGYTF.

The chain links TRBV19 to TRBJ1-1; 10 nucleotides agree with TRBD1. Looked up from germline, CDR1 is LNHDA and CDR2 is SQIVND (reference sequence). There are 13 residues in the CDR3. V gave up 5 bases and J gave up 11 bases; unmatched junction bases: 8. The CDR3 spells CASSPDRGYGAFF. The CDR3 DNA sequence: TGTGCCAGTAGTCCGGACAGGGGGTATGGTGCTTTCTTT.

DNA of the CDR3: TGTGCTAGTGGGGGTGCGAGGTCGGATGAGCAGTTCTTC. This sequence encodes CASGGARSDEQFF. The rearrangement links TRBV12-5 to TRBJ2-1; no reliable D call. V gave up 6 bases and J gave up 8 bases, with 14 bases separating them. This CDR3 has 13 residues. Per germline, CDR1 LGHNT and CDR2 FRNRAP.

The V gene is TRBV2, the J gene TRBJ2-1; weak D call: TRBD1 (6 bases). Germline V gives CDR1 SNHLY, CDR2 FYNNEI. The length of the CDR3 is 13 residues. Trimming took 6 bases from V and 5 from J, leaving 11 bases between them. The CDR3 DNA follows: TGTGCCAGCAGCATAGACAGGAACAATGAGCAGTTCTTC. Translated: CASSIDRNNEQFF.

The chain combines TRBV5-5 with TRBJ2-2; TRBD2 matches 9 bases. Germline-derived CDR1 and CDR2 are SGHKS and YYEKEE (reference sequence). Germline trimming cut 0 bases from V and 7 bases from J; bases unmatched to any gene: 13. This CDR3 spans 18 amino acids. This chain's CDR3 is CASSLGSLSGSRVGELFF. CDR3 DNA: TGTGCCAGCAGCTTGGGGAGCCTTAGCGGGAGTAGGGTCGGGGAGCTGTTTTTT.

The chain links TRBV4-2 to TRBJ2-2, with D possibly being TRBD2 (5 bases). V was shortened by 1 base and J by 3 bases, with 6 bases between the two germline ends. Germline CDR1 and CDR2: LGHNA and YNFKEQ. This CDR3 has 14 residues. CDR3 region: CASSQAGYTGELFF. The CDR3 bases are TGTGCCAGCAGCCAAGCGGGATACACCGGGGAGCTGTTTTTT.

V is TRBV5-4 and J is TRBJ2-1, with 8 positions matching TRBD2. This CDR3 region has 16 residues. The J segment lost 7 bases and the V segment lost 4 bases, leaving 13 bases of the junction unmatched. The germline CDR1 and CDR2 sequences are SGHNT and YYREEE (reference sequence). The chain's CDR3 is CASSPRSSGTSNEQFF. The CDR3 DNA reads TGTGCCAGCAGCCCCCGAAGTAGCGGGACTTCGAATGAGCAGTTCTTC. Variable domain in full (rest from reference TRBV5-4 and TRBJ2-1): ETGVTQSPTHLIKTRGQQVTLRCSSQSGHNTVSWYQQALGQGPQFIFQYYREEENGRGNFPPRFSGLQFPNYSSELNVNALELDDSALYLCASSPRSSGTSNEQFFGPGTRLTVL.

The V and J genes are TRBV5-1 and TRBJ1-2, with 9 bases that match TRBD1. From germline, CDR1 is SGHRS and CDR2 YFSETQ. This CDR3 region has 15 residues. The ends lost 4 bases at V and 6 bases at J; junction bases unmatched: 10. CDR3 DNA: TGCGCCAGCAGCCCAACAGGGGGCCTGGTGGATGGCTACACCTTC. It codes for CASSPTGGLVDGYTF.

This clone came up a few times. The chain has TRBV30 and TRBJ1-3; 7 nucleotides agree with TRBD1. The V gene end was trimmed by 3 bases and the J gene end by 0 bases; junction bases not matched to a gene: 5. CDR1 and CDR2 (germline): GTSNPN, SVGIG (reference sequence). The CDR3 length is 15 residues. CDR3 loop: CAWSADRASGNTIYF. The CDR3 DNA reads TGTGCCTGGAGCGCCGACAGGGCCTCTGGAAACACCATATATTTT.

V is TRBV19 and J is TRBJ2-1, with 9 bases that match TRBD1. Germline V gene data show CDR1 as LNHDA and CDR2 as SQIVND (reference sequence). The ends lost 4 bases at V and 14 bases at J; junction bases unmatched: 9. This CDR3 spans 13 amino acids. In nucleotides, the CDR3 is TGTGCCAGTAGTACGCTGAAGGGGGACAGGGAGTTCTTC. This sequence encodes CASSTLKGDREFF.

The chain uses TRBV24-1 and TRBJ1-2, with TRBD1 matching 10 bases. This CDR3 spans 13 amino acids. Per germline, CDR1 KGHDR and CDR2 SFDVKD. V was clipped by 7 bases and J by 7 bases; unmatched bases: 5. The CDR3 coding sequence is TGTGCCACCAGGGGACAGGGGATAGGTGGCTACACCTTC. It encodes CATRGQGIGGYTF.

This chain uses TRBV18 with TRBJ1-2, with D possibly being TRBD1 (5 bases). Trimming cost V 2 bases and J 1 base, with 8 bases left between them. From germline, CDR1 is KGHSH and CDR2 LQKENI. CDR3 size: 14 residues. The CDR3 loop is CASSPVTVNYGYTF. The DNA of the CDR3 is TGTGCCAGCTCACCAGTGACAGTTAACTATGGCTACACCTTC.